The 2 T cell receptor beta chains below all came from one sample that was sequenced in a study of blood T cell repertoires in COVID-19. Some clones are missing from TCRdb's copy, which holds only in-frame ones; the method was immunoSEQ multiplex PCR. In the table there are 200,000 to 250,000 clones, about four fifths of which are singletons. Input material: PBMCs or T cells enriched from blood (not recorded which). Receptors originate from a woman aged 55-69 years who had recovered from COVID-19.

The rearrangement joins TRBV27 to TRBJ1-4; D is undetermined. Germline loops: CDR1 MNHEY, CDR2 SMNVEV (reference sequence). The V gene lost 3 bases and the J gene lost 5 bases, with 7 bases spanning the gap. This CDR3 has 13 residues. CDR3 amino acids: CASSFKPNEKLFF. CDR3 DNA: TGTGCCAGCAGTTTTAAGCCGAATGAAAAACTGTTTTTT.

The chain is built from TRBV5-1 and TRBJ2-7; a weak D match, TRBD1 (5 bases). The CDR3 loop spans 14 amino acids. V lost 0 bases, J lost 3 bases, and 10 bases lay in between. Looked up from germline, CDR1 is SGHRS and CDR2 is YFSETQ. CDR3 sequence: CASSLAQGSYEQYF. The CDR3 region has the DNA TGCGCCAGCAGCTTGGCCCAGGGCAGCTACGAGCAGTACTTC.